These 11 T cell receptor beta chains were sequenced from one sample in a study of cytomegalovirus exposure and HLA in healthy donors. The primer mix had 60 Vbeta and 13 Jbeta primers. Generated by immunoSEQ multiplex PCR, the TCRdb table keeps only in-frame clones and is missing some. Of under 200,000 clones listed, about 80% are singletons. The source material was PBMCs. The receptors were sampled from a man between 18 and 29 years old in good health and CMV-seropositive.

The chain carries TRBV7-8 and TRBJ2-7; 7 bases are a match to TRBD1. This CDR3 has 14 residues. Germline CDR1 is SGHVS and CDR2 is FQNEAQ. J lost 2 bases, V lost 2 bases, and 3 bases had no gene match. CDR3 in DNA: TGTGCCAGCAGCTTATTTCAGGGGGCCTACGAGCAGTACTTC. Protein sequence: CASSLFQGAYEQYF.

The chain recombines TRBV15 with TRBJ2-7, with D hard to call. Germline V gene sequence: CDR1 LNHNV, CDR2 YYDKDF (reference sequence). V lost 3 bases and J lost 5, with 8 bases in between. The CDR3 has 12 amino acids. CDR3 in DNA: TGTGCCACCAGCAGGCAGAACAACGAGCAGTACTTC. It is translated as CATSRQNNEQYF.

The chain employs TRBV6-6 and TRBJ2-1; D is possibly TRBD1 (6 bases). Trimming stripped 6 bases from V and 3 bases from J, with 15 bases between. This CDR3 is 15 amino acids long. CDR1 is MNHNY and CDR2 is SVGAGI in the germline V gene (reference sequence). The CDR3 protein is CASSGPDSFYNEQFF. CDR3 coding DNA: TGTGCCAGCAGCGGGCCGGACAGCTTCTACAATGAGCAGTTCTTC.

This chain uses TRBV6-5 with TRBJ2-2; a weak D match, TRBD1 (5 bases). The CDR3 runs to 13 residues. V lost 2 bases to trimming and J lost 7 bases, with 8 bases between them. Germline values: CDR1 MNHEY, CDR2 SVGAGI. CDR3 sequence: CASSYPDSGELFF. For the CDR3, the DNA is TGTGCCAGCAGTTACCCCGACAGCGGGGAGCTGTTTTTT.

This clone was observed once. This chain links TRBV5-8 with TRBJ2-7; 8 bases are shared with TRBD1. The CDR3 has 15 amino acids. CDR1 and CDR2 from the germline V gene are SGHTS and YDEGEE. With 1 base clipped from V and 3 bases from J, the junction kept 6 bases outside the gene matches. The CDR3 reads CASSLLGQAYYEQYF. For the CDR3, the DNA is TGTGCCAGCAGCTTGCTGGGACAGGCTTACTACGAGCAGTACTTC.

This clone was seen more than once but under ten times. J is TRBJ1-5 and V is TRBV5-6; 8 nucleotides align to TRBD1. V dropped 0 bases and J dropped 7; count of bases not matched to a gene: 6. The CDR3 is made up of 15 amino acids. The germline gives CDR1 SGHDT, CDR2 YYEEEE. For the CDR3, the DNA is TGTGCCAGCAGCTTGGGGACAGGGATGGTACAGCCCCAGCATTTT. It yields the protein CASSLGTGMVQPQHF.

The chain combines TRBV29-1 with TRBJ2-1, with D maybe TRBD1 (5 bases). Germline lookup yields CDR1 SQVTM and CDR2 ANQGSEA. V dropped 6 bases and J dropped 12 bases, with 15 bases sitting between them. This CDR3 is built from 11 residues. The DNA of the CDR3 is TGCAGCGTGGAACCAGGGTATGGGCAGTTCTTC. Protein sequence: CSVEPGYGQFF.

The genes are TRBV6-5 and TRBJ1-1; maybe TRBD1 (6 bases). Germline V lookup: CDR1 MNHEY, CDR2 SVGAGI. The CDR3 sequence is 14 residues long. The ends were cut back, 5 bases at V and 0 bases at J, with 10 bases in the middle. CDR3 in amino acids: CASSHNRVNTEAFF. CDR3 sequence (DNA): TGTGCCAGCAGTCACAACAGGGTGAACACTGAAGCTTTCTTT.

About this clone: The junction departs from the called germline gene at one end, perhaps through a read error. In DNA form, the CDR3 reads TGTGCTAGTGGCACCGGGAACAATGAAGCTTTCTTT. It specifies CASGTGNNEAFF. The chain carries TRBV12-5 and TRBJ1-1; the D is unclear. CDR1 LGHNT and CDR2 FRNRAP come from the germline V gene. This CDR3 spans 12 amino acids.

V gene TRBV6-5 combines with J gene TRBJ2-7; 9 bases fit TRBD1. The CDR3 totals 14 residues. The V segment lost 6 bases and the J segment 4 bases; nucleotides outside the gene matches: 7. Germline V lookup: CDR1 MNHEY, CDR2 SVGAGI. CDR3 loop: CASRSGTGSYEQYF. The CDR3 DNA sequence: TGTGCCAGCAGATCCGGGACAGGGTCGTACGAGCAGTACTTC.

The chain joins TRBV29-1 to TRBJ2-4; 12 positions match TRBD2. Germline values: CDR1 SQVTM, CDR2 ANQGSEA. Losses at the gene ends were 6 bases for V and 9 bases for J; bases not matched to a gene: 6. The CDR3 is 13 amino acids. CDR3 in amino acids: CSVGLAGFPIQYF. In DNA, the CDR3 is TGCAGCGTCGGACTAGCGGGGTTTCCCATTCAGTACTTC.